The sample holds many counts of the clone carrying this TCR beta chain. The CDR3 is cut off 3 residues early in the read; its end comes from the germline J gene. The repertoire was sequenced with immunoSEQ multiplex PCR; TCRdb's copy has only in-frame clones and lacks some. Sampling found around 40,000 clones, none seen once. The CDR3 totals 13 residues. CDR1 and CDR2 (germline): DFQATT, SNEGSKA (reference sequence). With 2 bases removed from V and 0 bases from J, the gap between germline ends came to 7 bases. This sample stems from a study of T cell clonality in common variable immunodeficiency. The chain carries TRBV20-1 and TRBJ2-5; no reliable D call. This TCR was recovered from a person aged 18 to 69 in good health. Sequencing was done on a sample of peripheral blood mononuclear cells. The DNA read from the CDR3 is TGCAGTGCTAGAAACGGGTACCAAGAGACC. Protein sequence: CSARNGYQET. The entire CDR3 reads CSARNGYQETQYF.